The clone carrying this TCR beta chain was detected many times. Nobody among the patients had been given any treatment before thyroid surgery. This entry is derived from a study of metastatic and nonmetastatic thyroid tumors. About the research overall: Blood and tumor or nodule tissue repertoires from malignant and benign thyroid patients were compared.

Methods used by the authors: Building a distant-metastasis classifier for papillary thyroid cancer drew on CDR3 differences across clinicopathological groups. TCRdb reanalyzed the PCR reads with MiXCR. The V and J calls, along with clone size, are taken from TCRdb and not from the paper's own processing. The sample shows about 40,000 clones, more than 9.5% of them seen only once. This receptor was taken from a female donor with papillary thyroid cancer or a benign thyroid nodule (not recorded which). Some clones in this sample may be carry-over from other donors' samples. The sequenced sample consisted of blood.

As DNA, the CDR3 is TGTGCCAGCAGCCCCTTAGCGGAGGTTGGGGACGAGCAGTACTTC. Amino acid sequence: CASSPLAEVGDEQYF. The V gene is TRBV28, the J gene TRBJ2-7; D is possibly TRBD2 (6 bases). Trimming took 6 bases from V and 5 from J, leaving 20 bases between them. CDR1 is MDHEN and CDR2 is SYDVKM in the germline V gene. The CDR3 spans 15 residues.